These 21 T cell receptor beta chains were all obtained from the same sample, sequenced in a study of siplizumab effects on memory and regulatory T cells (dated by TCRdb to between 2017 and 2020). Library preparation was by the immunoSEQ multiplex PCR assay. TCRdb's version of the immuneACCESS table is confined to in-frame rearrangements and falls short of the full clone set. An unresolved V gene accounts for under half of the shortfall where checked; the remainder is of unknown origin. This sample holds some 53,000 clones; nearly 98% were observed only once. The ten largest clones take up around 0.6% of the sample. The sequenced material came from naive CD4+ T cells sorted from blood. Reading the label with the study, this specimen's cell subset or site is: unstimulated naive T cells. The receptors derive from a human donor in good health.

Written as DNA, the CDR3 is TGTGCCAGCTCGCCTCTTTGGGACAGGGACCGCAATGAGCAGTTCTTC. As protein: CASSPLWDRDRNEQFF. The chain is built from TRBV18 and TRBJ2-1; 9 nucleotides match TRBD1. The CDR3 is 16 residues long. Germline V gene lookup returns CDR1 KGHSH and CDR2 LQKENI. Trimming took 6 bases from V and 6 from J; bases not matched to a gene: 12.

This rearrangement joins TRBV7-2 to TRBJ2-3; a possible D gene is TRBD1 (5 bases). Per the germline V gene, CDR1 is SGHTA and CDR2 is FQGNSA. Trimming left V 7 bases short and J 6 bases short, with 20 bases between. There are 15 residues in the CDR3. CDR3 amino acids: CASNRAPGLKDTQYF. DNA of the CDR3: TGTGCCAGCAACCGAGCCCCAGGGCTGAAGGATACGCAGTATTTT.

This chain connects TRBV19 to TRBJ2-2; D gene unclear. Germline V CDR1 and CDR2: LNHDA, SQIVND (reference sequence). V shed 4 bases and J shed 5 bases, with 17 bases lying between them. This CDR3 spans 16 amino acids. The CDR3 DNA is TGTGCCAGTAGTAAATTGCGGCAGGTGGAGACCGGGGAGCTGTTTTTT. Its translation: CASSKLRQVETGELFF. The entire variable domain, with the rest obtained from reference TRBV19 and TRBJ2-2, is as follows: DGGITQSPKYLFRKEGQNVTLSCEQNLNHDAMYWYRQDPGQGLRLIYYSQIVNDFQKGDIAEGYSVSREKKESFPLTVTSAQKNPTAFYLCASSKLRQVETGELFFGEGSRLTVL.

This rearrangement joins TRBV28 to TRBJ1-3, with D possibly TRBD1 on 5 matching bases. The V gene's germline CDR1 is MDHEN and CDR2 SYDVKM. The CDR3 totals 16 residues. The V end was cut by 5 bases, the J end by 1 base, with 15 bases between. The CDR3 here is CASSLGTVASGNTIYF. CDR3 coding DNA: TGTGCCAGCAGTCTCGGGACTGTCGCTTCTGGAAACACCATATATTTT. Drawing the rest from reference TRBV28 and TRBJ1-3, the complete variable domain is DVKVTQSSRYLVKRTGEKVFLECVQDMDHENMFWYRQDPGLGLRLIYFSYDVKMKEKGDIPEGYSVSREKKERFSLILESASTNQTSMYLCASSLGTVASGNTIYFGEGSWLTVV.

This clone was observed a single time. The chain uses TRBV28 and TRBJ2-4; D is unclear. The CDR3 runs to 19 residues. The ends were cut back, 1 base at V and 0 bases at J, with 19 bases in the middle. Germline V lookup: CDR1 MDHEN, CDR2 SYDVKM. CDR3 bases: TGTGCCAGCAGTTTATCCCCGAAGAGAAGGGTATTAGCCAAAAACATTCAGTACTTC. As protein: CASSLSPKRRVLAKNIQYF. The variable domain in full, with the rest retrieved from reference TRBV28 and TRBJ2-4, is DVKVTQSSRYLVKRTGEKVFLECVQDMDHENMFWYRQDPGLGLRLIYFSYDVKMKEKGDIPEGYSVSREKKERFSLILESASTNQTSMYLCASSLSPKRRVLAKNIQYFGAGTRLSVL.

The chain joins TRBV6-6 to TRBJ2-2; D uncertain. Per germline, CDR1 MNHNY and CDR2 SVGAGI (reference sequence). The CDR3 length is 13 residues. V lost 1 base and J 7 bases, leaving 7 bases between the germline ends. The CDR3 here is CASSYFLGGELFF. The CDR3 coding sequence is TGTGCCAGCAGTTACTTTTTAGGCGGGGAGCTGTTTTTT.

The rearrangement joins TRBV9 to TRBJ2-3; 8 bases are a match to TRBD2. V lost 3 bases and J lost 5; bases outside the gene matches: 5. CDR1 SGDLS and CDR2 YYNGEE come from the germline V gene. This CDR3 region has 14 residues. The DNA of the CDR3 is TGTGCCAGCAGCGCCAGCGGGAGAAGAGATACGCAGTATTTT. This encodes CASSASGRRDTQYF.

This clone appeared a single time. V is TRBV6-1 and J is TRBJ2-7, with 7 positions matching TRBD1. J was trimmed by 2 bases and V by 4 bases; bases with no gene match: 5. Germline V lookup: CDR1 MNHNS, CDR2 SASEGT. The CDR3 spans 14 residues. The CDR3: CASSVDRVAYEQYF. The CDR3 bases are TGTGCCAGCAGTGTCGACAGGGTGGCCTACGAGCAGTACTTC.

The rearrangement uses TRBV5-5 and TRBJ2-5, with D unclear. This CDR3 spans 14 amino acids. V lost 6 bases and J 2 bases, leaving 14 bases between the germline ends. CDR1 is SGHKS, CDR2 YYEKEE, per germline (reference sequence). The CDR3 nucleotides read TGTGCCAGCACCGGGCAGGCAGCGCAAGAGACCCAGTACTTC. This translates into CASTGQAAQETQYF.

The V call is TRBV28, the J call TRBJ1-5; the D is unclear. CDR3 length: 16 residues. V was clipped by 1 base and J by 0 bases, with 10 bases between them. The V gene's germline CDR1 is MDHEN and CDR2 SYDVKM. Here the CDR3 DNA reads TGTGCCAGCAGTTTATATGGACTGAATAGCAATCAGCCCCAGCATTTT. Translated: CASSLYGLNSNQPQHF.

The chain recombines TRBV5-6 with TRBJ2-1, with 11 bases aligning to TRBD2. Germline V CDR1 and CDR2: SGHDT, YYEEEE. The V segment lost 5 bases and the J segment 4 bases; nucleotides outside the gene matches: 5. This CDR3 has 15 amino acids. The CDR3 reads CASRSGTSGYNEQFF. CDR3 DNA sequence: TGTGCCAGCAGGTCCGGGACTAGCGGATACAATGAGCAGTTCTTC.

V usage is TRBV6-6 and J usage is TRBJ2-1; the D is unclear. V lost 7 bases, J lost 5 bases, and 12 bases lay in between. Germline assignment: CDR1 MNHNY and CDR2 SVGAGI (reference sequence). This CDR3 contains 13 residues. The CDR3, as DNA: TGTGCCAGCACACCGGACCTCAACAATGAGCAGTTCTTC. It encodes CASTPDLNNEQFF.

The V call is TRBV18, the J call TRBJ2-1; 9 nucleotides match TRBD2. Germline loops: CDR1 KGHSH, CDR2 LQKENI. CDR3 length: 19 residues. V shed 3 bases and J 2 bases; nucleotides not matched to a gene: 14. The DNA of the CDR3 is TGTGCCAGCTCACCGATTAGCGGGAGTTGGGGGCTTACCTACAATGAGCAGTTCTTC. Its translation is CASSPISGSWGLTYNEQFF.

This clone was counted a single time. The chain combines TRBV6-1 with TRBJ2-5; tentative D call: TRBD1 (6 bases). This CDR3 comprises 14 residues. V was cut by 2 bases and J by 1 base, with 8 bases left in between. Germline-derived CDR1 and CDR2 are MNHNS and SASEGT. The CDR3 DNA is TGTGCCAGCAGTGAACAGGGGCTCCAAGAGACCCAGTACTTC. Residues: CASSEQGLQETQYF.

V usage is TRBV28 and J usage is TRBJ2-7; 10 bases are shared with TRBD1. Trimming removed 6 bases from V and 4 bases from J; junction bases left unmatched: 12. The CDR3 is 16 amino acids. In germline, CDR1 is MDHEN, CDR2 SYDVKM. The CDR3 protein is CASSRRVGQGYYEQYF. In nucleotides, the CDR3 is TGTGCCAGCAGCCGTAGGGTGGGACAGGGGTATTACGAGCAGTACTTC.

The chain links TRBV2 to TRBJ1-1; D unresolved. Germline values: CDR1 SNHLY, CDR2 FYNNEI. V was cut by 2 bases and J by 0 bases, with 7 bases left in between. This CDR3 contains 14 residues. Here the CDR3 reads CASSELGLNTEAFF. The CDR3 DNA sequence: TGTGCCAGCAGTGAACTTGGGCTGAACACTGAAGCTTTCTTT.

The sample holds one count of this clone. The CDR3 DNA is TGCAGCGTTGAAGATCGGGGGACAGGGCCAGGCTACACCTTC. Amino acids: CSVEDRGTGPGYTF. V gene TRBV29-1 combines with J gene TRBJ1-2, with TRBD1 identical over 9 bases. This CDR3 has 14 residues. J gave up 8 bases and V 0 bases, and 7 bases lay outside the gene matches. Germline-derived CDR1 and CDR2 are SQVTM and ANQGSEA.

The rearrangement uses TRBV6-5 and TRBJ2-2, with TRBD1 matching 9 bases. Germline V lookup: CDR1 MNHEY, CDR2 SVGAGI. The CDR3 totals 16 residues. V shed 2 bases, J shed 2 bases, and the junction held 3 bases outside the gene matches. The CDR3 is CASSYGDRVNTGELFF. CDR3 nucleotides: TGTGCCAGCAGTTACGGGGACAGGGTAAACACCGGGGAGCTGTTTTTT.

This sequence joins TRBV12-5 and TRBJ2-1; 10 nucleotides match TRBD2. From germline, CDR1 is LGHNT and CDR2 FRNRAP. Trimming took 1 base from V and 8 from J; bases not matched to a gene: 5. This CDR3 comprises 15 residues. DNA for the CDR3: TGTGCTAGTGGTTTGGGGGGGACTAGCGTCGATGAGCAGTTCTTC. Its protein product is CASGLGGTSVDEQFF.

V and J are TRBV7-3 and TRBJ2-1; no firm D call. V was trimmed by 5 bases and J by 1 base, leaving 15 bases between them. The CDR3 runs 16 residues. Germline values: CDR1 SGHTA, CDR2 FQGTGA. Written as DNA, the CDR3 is TGTGCCAGCAGCCCAACTCGTGGGATATCCTACAATGAGCAGTTCTTC. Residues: CASSPTRGISYNEQFF.

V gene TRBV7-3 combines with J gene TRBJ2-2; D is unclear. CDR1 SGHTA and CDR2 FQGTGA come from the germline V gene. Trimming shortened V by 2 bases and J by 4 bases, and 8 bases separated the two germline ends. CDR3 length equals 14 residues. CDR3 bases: TGTGCCAGCAGCTTATACCCCAGCACCGGGGAGCTGTTTTTT. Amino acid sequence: CASSLYPSTGELFF.